This T cell receptor beta chain was obtained from a study of blood T cell repertoires in COVID-19. The overall study: Material from acute and convalescent COVID-19 was sourced from the United States, Italy and Spain.

Germline CDR1 and CDR2: MNHEY and SMNVEV (reference sequence). Trimming cost V 6 bases and J 2 bases, with 16 bases left between them. This CDR3 region has 15 residues. Original handling: Using reference gene primer amplification, nucleated cell counts were estimated. Method: immunoSEQ multiplex PCR; TCRdb's copy keeps in-frame clones and lacks some. That table supplies the V and J calls and clone size; D and trimming were determined from the DNA. This table holds almost 200,000 clones, 70% to 90% found once. The sample consisted of peripheral blood. This chain joins TRBV27 and TRBJ1-1, with D maybe TRBD1 (6 bases). The clonotype was recovered from a woman aged 70-85 years with acute or convalescent COVID-19. CDR3 sequence: CASRPLQGTNTEAFF. CDR3 nucleotide sequence: TGTGCCAGCAGACCCCTACAGGGTACTAACACTGAAGCTTTCTTT.